The rows below give T cell receptor beta chains drawn from one sample of a study of shared clonotypes between healthy human individuals. TCRdb keeps only in-frame clones here, not all; method: immunoSEQ multiplex PCR. The table records under 600,000 clones, more than 95% of them present only once. Sequenced material: naive CD4+ T cells sorted from blood. These receptor sequences come from a woman aged 25 to 39 in good health. Both conserved end residues are part of each CDR3. A D gene is named only where the DNA matches it firmly. Expanded clones get a size class; other rows say once, few or many, or leave the size out.

clone_size	d_call	v_call	j_call	cdr3_aa	cdr3_nt
once	-	TRBV28	TRBJ1-5	CASSLPPRPQHF	TGTGCCAGCAGTTTACCCCCTCGGCCCCAGCATTTT
-	TRBD1	TRBV19	TRBJ2-1	CASLNPGQGLNEQFF	TGTGCCAGCCTAAATCCGGGACAGGGCTTGAATGAGCAGTTCTTC
-	-	TRBV28	TRBJ2-1	CASRPPGKHNEQFF	TGTGCCAGCAGACCACCGGGAAAACACAATGAGCAGTTCTTC
-	-	TRBV5-1	TRBJ1-1	CASSAGPMNTEAFF	TGCGCCAGCAGCGCGGGACCAATGAACACTGAAGCTTTCTTT
-	TRBD2	TRBV2	TRBJ2-2	CASSEGLAGTGELFF	TGTGCCAGCAGTGAAGGACTAGCGGGTACCGGGGAGCTGTTTTTT
-	-	TRBV5-1	TRBJ1-5	CASSPGARSGNQPQHF	TGCGCCAGCAGCCCCGGAGCCCGATCTGGCAATCAGCCCCAGCATTTT
-	TRBD1	TRBV27	TRBJ2-3	CASSLGYRGPQPTQYF	TGTGCCAGCAGTTTAGGGTACAGGGGACCTCAGCCGACGCAGTATTTT
-	TRBD2	TRBV2	TRBJ2-1	CASRPGLAGSQQFF	TGTGCCAGCCGACCGGGACTAGCGGGTTCGCAGCAGTTCTTC
-	-	TRBV6-6	TRBJ1-4	CASSYGPLPDEKLFF	TGTGCCAGCAGTTATGGGCCGCTCCCCGATGAAAAACTGTTTTTT
-	-	TRBV4-1	TRBJ1-4	CASSAHSATNEKLFF	TGCGCCAGCAGCGCGCACAGTGCAACTAATGAAAAACTGTTTTTT
-	-	TRBV7-9	TRBJ2-3	CASSGPRGRVTDTQYF	TGTGCCAGCAGCGGGCCCAGGGGACGGGTCACAGATACGCAGTATTTT
-	-	TRBV28	TRBJ2-4	CASSFQGPTRRYF	TGTGCCAGCAGCTTCCAGGGCCCCACCCGGCGGTACTTC
-	-	TRBV10-3	TRBJ2-3	CAISESMGRGDTQYF	TGTGCCATCAGTGAGTCGATGGGGCGGGGAGATACGCAGTATTTT
-	-	TRBV1	TRBJ2-2	CTSSQALAESNTGELFF	TGCACCAGCAGCCAAGCTCTAGCGGAATCGAACACCGGGGAGCTGTTTTTT
few	TRBD2	TRBV6-1	TRBJ2-7	CASSEARGGSYEQYF	TGTGCCAGCAGTGAAGCTCGGGGGGGGTCATACGAGCAGTACTTC
-	-	TRBV19	TRBJ2-1	CASSNGGEQFF	TGTGCCAGTAGTAATGGCGGTGAGCAGTTCTTC
-	TRBD1	TRBV2	TRBJ2-1	CASRWDRGNHNEQFF	TGTGCCAGCAGATGGGACAGGGGGAATCACAATGAGCAGTTCTTC
-	TRBD1	TRBV7-9	TRBJ1-1	CASRAGGSTEAFF	TGTGCCAGCAGGGCAGGGGGGAGCACTGAAGCTTTCTTT
-	-	TRBV7-9	TRBJ2-1	CASSLTRTNEQFF	TGTGCCAGCAGCTTGACCCGGACGAACGAGCAGTTCTTC
-	TRBD2	TRBV7-9	TRBJ2-3	CASSLQIAGGTDTQYF	TGTGCCAGCAGCTTACAGATAGCGGGAGGGACAGATACGCAGTATTTT
-	TRBD2	TRBV28	TRBJ2-1	CASRSRGLVINEQFF	TGTGCCAGCAGATCCCGGGGACTAGTTATTAATGAGCAGTTCTTC
once	TRBD1	TRBV2	TRBJ1-4	CASSDITVGQGSELFF	TGTGCCAGCAGTGACATTACGGTGGGACAGGGGTCGGAACTGTTTTTT
-	-	TRBV5-4	TRBJ2-5	CASSLAKGGETQYF	TGTGCCAGCAGCTTGGCCAAGGGAGGAGAGACCCAGTACTTC
-	-	TRBV9	TRBJ2-3	CASSVAPSGTDTQYF	TGTGCCAGCAGCGTAGCCCCTAGCGGCACAGATACGCAGTATTTT
-	-	TRBV28	TRBJ1-4	CASSLFRGPGKLFF	TGTGCCAGCAGTTTATTCCGGGGGCCCGGAAAACTGTTTTTT
-	TRBD1	TRBV29-1	TRBJ1-4	CSVGRQGLSEKLFF	TGCAGCGTCGGGAGACAGGGCCTCTCAGAAAAACTGTTTTTT
-	-	TRBV29-1	TRBJ1-5	CSTQEGFGQPQHF	TGCAGCACCCAGGAGGGGTTCGGCCAGCCCCAGCATTTT
-	-	TRBV2	TRBJ2-1	CASRGSWREQGNEQFF	TGTGCCAGCAGGGGATCTTGGAGGGAGCAGGGCAATGAGCAGTTCTTC
-	-	TRBV19	TRBJ2-7	CASSKSFRDYEQYF	TGTGCCAGTAGTAAGAGTTTCAGGGATTACGAGCAGTACTTC
-	-	TRBV27	TRBJ2-3	CASRPSYRADTQYF	TGTGCCAGCAGGCCCAGCTATAGGGCAGATACGCAGTATTTT
-	-	TRBV2	TRBJ2-5	CASSEDIEETQYF	TGTGCCAGCAGTGAAGATATCGAAGAGACCCAGTACTTC
-	-	TRBV15	TRBJ1-5	CATSRERPGRSHNQPQHF	TGTGCCACCAGCAGAGAGAGGCCAGGGCGATCCCACAATCAGCCCCAGCATTTT
-	TRBD1	TRBV18	TRBJ1-1	CASSPRTGRDTEAFF	TGTGCCAGCTCACCACGGACAGGGAGAGACACTGAAGCTTTCTTT
-	-	TRBV29-1	TRBJ1-1	CSVAEYRAEAFF	TGCAGCGTTGCCGAATACAGGGCTGAAGCTTTCTTT
-	-	TRBV7-9	TRBJ2-1	CASSPPDLSSYNEQFF	TGTGCCAGCAGCCCTCCAGACCTGAGCTCCTACAATGAGCAGTTCTTC
-	-	TRBV7-9	TRBJ1-1	CASSFMVGAFF	TGTGCCAGCAGCTTTATGGTTGGAGCTTTCTTT
-	-	TRBV4-1	TRBJ2-7	CASSQSSGTLAYEQYF	TGCGCCAGCAGCCAATCCTCCGGGACACTGGCCTACGAGCAGTACTTC
-	-	TRBV7-9	TRBJ1-4	CASSLGAGEKLFF	TGTGCCAGCAGCTTAGGGGCAGGGGAAAAACTGTTTTTT
-	-	TRBV5-1	TRBJ2-7	CASSLGLAPYEQYF	TGCGCCAGCAGCTTGGGCCTAGCCCCCTACGAGCAGTACTTC
-	-	TRBV28	TRBJ1-4	CASRRGASNEKLFF	TGTGCCAGCAGACGGGGGGCTTCTAATGAAAAACTGTTTTTT
-	-	TRBV28	TRBJ1-1	CASKRGNTEAFF	TGTGCCAGCAAACGGGGGAACACTGAAGCTTTCTTT
-	TRBD2	TRBV27	TRBJ2-7	CASSLSSGRPPYEQYF	TGTGCCAGCAGTTTATCAAGCGGGAGACCCCCCTACGAGCAGTACTTC
-	-	TRBV30	TRBJ2-7	CAWSDFSYEQYF	TGTGCCTGGAGCGACTTCTCCTACGAGCAGTACTTC
-	-	TRBV28	TRBJ1-5	CASSDLNQQHF	TGTGCCAGCAGTGATCTGAATCAGCAGCATTTT
-	TRBD2	TRBV27	TRBJ2-1	CASTPLAGGFYNEQFF	TGTGCCAGCACTCCCCTGGCGGGAGGATTCTACAATGAGCAGTTCTTC
once	-	TRBV28	TRBJ1-1	CASSAGVNTEAFF	TGTGCCAGCAGTGCGGGGGTTAACACTGAAGCTTTCTTT
once	TRBD1	TRBV28	TRBJ2-7	CASSSGQIYEQYF	TGTGCCAGCAGTTCGGGACAGATCTACGAGCAGTACTTC
-	-	TRBV4-1	TRBJ1-1	CASSHPPAEAFF	TGCGCCAGCAGCCATCCCCCCGCTGAAGCTTTCTTT
-	TRBD2	TRBV5-1	TRBJ2-5	CASSFGTSQETQYF	TGCGCCAGCAGCTTCGGGACTAGCCAAGAGACCCAGTACTTC
-	-	TRBV10-2	TRBJ1-2	CASSGSNYGYTF	TGCGCCAGCAGTGGTTCTAACTATGGCTACACCTTC
-	TRBD2	TRBV19	TRBJ2-1	CASSRLAGVYNEQFF	TGTGCCAGTAGTAGACTAGCGGGAGTCTACAATGAGCAGTTCTTC
-	-	TRBV18	TRBJ2-7	CASSPPGSRGEQYF	TGTGCCAGCTCACCACCCGGGTCCCGCGGCGAGCAGTACTTC
-	-	TRBV5-1	TRBJ1-6	CASSFVGVYYNSPLHF	TGCGCCAGCAGCTTCGTCGGGGTGTATTATAATTCACCCCTCCACTTT